The sequence of this T cell receptor beta chain was determined in a study of blood T cell repertoires in COVID-19. Looking at the study overall: Sources were T cells, B-cell-depleted T cells, or PBMCs; the material itself was cDNA or gDNA.

Original processing notes: Amplification from reference gene primers served as the basis for estimated nucleated cell counts. The protocol was immunoSEQ multiplex PCR, while the TCRdb copy is restricted to in-frame clones and leaves out a portion. The V and J calls and clone size were taken over from that table, and D and trimming were inferred from the DNA. The sample includes under 25,000 clones, roughly 87% of them seen just once. The CDR3 is 16 residues long. CDR1 is LGHDT, CDR2 YNNKEL, per germline (reference sequence). V shed 4 bases and J 4 bases; nucleotides not matched to a gene: 10. Sequencing input: peripheral blood. The chain joins TRBV3-1 (or the pseudogene TRBV3-2) to TRBJ2-1, with 7 bases matching TRBD1. This TCR derives from a human donor with active COVID-19. The donor label of this sample is uncertain. The CDR3 DNA reads as TGTGCCAGCAGCCGAACATGGGACAGTAAGTACAATGAGCAGTTCTTC. This codes for CASSRTWDSKYNEQFF.